The 30 T cell receptor beta chains presented below share a single source sample, sequenced in a study of shared clonotypes between healthy human individuals. Positive CCR7 selection of CD45RO-negative cells yielded the naive CD8 cells, and terminally differentiated effector memory CD45RA+ cells were excluded. Profiled with immunoSEQ multiplex PCR; TCRdb holds only in-frame clones, not every one. The sample records about 2.1 million clones, just over 90% being singletons. Sequences were obtained from naive CD8+ T cells from PBMCs. Receptors originate from a man aged 18-30 years in good health. Some clones in this sample may be carry-over from other donors' samples.

This chain connects TRBV6-1 to TRBJ1-3; tentative D call: TRBD1 (5 bases). The CDR3 length is 14 residues. Deletions cut 4 bases from V and 4 bases from J, with 11 bases between. CDR1 MNHNS and CDR2 SASEGT come from the germline V gene. CDR3 coding DNA: TGTGCCAGCAGTGTTGCAGGGTTCGGAAACACCATATATTTT. Encoded protein: CASSVAGFGNTIYF.

This clone was observed a single time. This sequence joins TRBV27 and TRBJ2-3, with TRBD2 as a possible D gene (5 bases). Trimming stripped 1 base from V and 0 bases from J, with 8 bases between. The CDR3 consists of 15 residues. Looked up from germline, CDR1 is MNHEY and CDR2 is SMNVEV (reference sequence). The CDR3 is CASSLLWESTDTQYF. For the CDR3, the DNA is TGTGCCAGCAGTTTATTGTGGGAGAGCACAGATACGCAGTATTTT.

The V call is TRBV9, the J call TRBJ2-5; perhaps TRBD2 as D (6 bases). Germline CDR1 is SGDLS and CDR2 is YYNGEE. V dropped 0 bases and J dropped 4 bases, with 13 bases sitting between them. This CDR3 is 15 amino acids long. CDR3 bases: TGTGCCAGCAGCGTAGAACTAGCCGCACGAGAGACCCAGTACTTC. This sequence encodes CASSVELAARETQYF.

The gene calls are TRBV7-9 and TRBJ2-6; D not certain. Germline V gives CDR1 SEHNR, CDR2 FQNEAQ (reference sequence). The CDR3 contains 16 residues. V was cut by 8 bases and J by 0 bases, with 14 bases left in between. This CDR3 reads CASLRQTNSGANVLTF. CDR3 sequence (DNA): TGTGCCAGCCTCCGGCAGACCAACTCTGGGGCCAACGTCCTGACTTTC. The full variable domain, with the rest looked up from reference TRBV7-9 and TRBJ2-6, is DTGVSQNPRHKITKRGQNVTFRCDPISEHNRLYWYRQTLGQGPEFLTYFQNEAQLEKSRLLSDRFSAERPKGSFSTLEIQRTEQGDSAMYLCASLRQTNSGANVLTFGAGSRLTVL.

The chain carries TRBV7-8 and TRBJ1-4; no firm D call. Germline CDR1 reads SGHVS; CDR2 reads FQNEAQ. V lost 3 bases and J lost 13, with 9 bases in between. The CDR3 has 11 residues. This chain's CDR3 is CASSFSGRLFF. DNA of the CDR3: TGTGCCAGCAGCTTCAGCGGGCGACTGTTTTTT.

Comment on this clone: This specimen includes other DNA sequences encoding the same CDR3. V gene TRBV9 combines with J gene TRBJ1-1, with TRBD1 identical over 7 bases. The CDR3 covers 14 residues. Germline V gene sequence: CDR1 SGDLS, CDR2 YYNGEE. V was clipped by 3 bases and J by 3 bases; unmatched bases: 5. The CDR3 sequence: CASSGRTGDTEAFF. As DNA, the CDR3 is TGTGCCAGCAGCGGCAGGACAGGTGACACTGAAGCTTTCTTT.

To note about this clone: This same CDR3 is encoded by further DNA sequences in the sample. V gene TRBV9 combines with J gene TRBJ2-2; no clear D. CDR1 is SGDLS, CDR2 YYNGEE, per germline. V was shortened by 3 bases and J by 5 bases, with 5 bases between the two germline ends. CDR3 length equals 12 residues. CDR3 protein: CASSGPTGELFF. DNA of the CDR3: TGTGCCAGCAGCGGACCGACCGGGGAGCTGTTTTTT.

The rearrangement links TRBV5-5 to TRBJ2-1; 12 positions match TRBD1. Trimming at V came to 3 bases and at J to 7 bases, leaving 11 bases not matched to a gene. The CDR3 extends over 17 amino acids. The germline CDR1 and CDR2 sequences are SGHKS and YYEKEE (reference sequence). The CDR3 loop reads CASSWIKGQGASNEQFF. Here the CDR3 DNA reads TGTGCCAGCAGCTGGATAAAGGGACAGGGGGCAAGTAATGAGCAGTTCTTC.

The J gene is TRBJ2-7, the V gene TRBV7-9; D might be TRBD2 (5 bases). Germline lookup yields CDR1 SEHNR and CDR2 FQNEAQ (reference sequence). The V end lost 5 bases, the J end lost 0 bases, and 8 bases lay between the germline ends. This CDR3 is built from 13 residues. Here the CDR3 DNA reads TGTGCCAGCAGCGGAGGACTCTCCTACGAGCAGTACTTC. Translating it yields CASSGGLSYEQYF.

As concerns this clone: This sample also contains other DNA sequences that code for the same CDR3. The V call is TRBV5-6, the J call TRBJ2-4; unclear D gene. CDR3 length equals 14 residues. Trimming shortened V by 3 bases and J by 0 bases, and 7 bases separated the two germline ends. Germline V gene lookup returns CDR1 SGHDT and CDR2 YYEEEE. CDR3 in amino acids: CASSSALAKNIQYF. The DNA for the CDR3 is TGTGCCAGCAGCTCTGCGCTAGCCAAAAACATTCAGTACTTC.

The chain employs TRBV4-1 and TRBJ2-7; TRBD2 is a possible D gene (6 bases). Germline CDR1 reads MGHRA; CDR2 reads YSYEKL. V shed 0 bases and J shed 5 bases, with 11 bases lying between them. This CDR3 region has 14 residues. The CDR3 is CASSQDGGGDEQYF. CDR3 nucleotides: TGCGCCAGCAGCCAAGACGGGGGTGGCGACGAGCAGTACTTC.

The chain links TRBV27 to TRBJ2-7; D call uncertain. V lost 5 bases and J lost 5, with 16 bases in between. The CDR3 extends over 14 amino acids. CDR1 and CDR2 (germline): MNHEY, SMNVEV (reference sequence). The CDR3 DNA follows: TGTGCCAGCAGTCCCCTAAAGATTGGGGACGAGCAGTACTTC. Translated, it gives CASSPLKIGDEQYF.

The chain links TRBV9 to TRBJ2-3; 8 bases align to TRBD2. CDR1 is SGDLS and CDR2 is YYNGEE in the germline V gene. J lost 6 bases, V lost 4 bases, and 22 bases had no gene match. The CDR3 loop spans 19 amino acids. CDR3 nucleotide sequence: TGTGCCAGCAGCACCCCAGCCCCCGCGGGGGGAGGATCAGGCGATACGCAGTATTTT. Its translation: CASSTPAPAGGGSGDTQYF.

The chain carries TRBV28 and TRBJ2-7; D unresolved. Trimming took 4 bases from V and 6 from J, leaving 19 bases between them. This CDR3 is 15 amino acids long. The germline CDR1 and CDR2 sequences are MDHEN and SYDVKM. The CDR3 region is CASSSMPGLPGEQYF. The CDR3 DNA reads TGTGCCAGCAGTTCCATGCCAGGCTTACCTGGCGAGCAGTACTTC.

The chain employs TRBV28 and TRBJ2-5, with D perhaps assigned TRBD1 or TRBD2 (5 bases each). CDR3 length: 13 residues. The V gene's germline CDR1 is MDHEN and CDR2 SYDVKM. Between the trimmed V and J ends, which lost 6 bases and 5 bases, there was a span of 13 bases. This CDR3 is CASRGVGSETQYF. DNA of the CDR3: TGTGCCAGCAGGGGGGTCGGGTCGGAGACCCAGTACTTC. The full variable domain, rest sourced from reference TRBV28 and TRBJ2-5, is DVKVTQSSRYLVKRTGEKVFLECVQDMDHENMFWYRQDPGLGLRLIYFSYDVKMKEKGDIPEGYSVSREKKERFSLILESASTNQTSMYLCASRGVGSETQYFGPGTRLLVL.

The chain has TRBV9 and TRBJ1-1; D is unresolved. Germline V CDR1 and CDR2: SGDLS, YYNGEE. This CDR3 region has 14 residues. Trimming removed 2 bases at V and 1 base at J, with 9 bases between. In DNA form, the CDR3 reads TGTGCCAGCAGCGTGAGGCAAACGAACACTGAAGCTTTCTTT. This encodes CASSVRQTNTEAFF.

This chain connects TRBV11-2 to TRBJ2-3; D remains unclear. The CDR3 contains 14 residues. The V and J ends lost 5 bases and 4 bases respectively, with 13 bases between them. The germline V gene encodes CDR1 SGHAT and CDR2 FQNNGV. CDR3 in DNA: TGTGCCAGCAGCGCAACCCGTGGGTCAGATACGCAGTATTTT. Residues: CASSATRGSDTQYF.

This chain links TRBV19 with TRBJ1-5; unclear D gene. Germline lookup yields CDR1 LNHDA and CDR2 SQIVND (reference sequence). V was shortened by 6 bases and J by 0 bases, with 9 bases between the two germline ends. This CDR3 comprises 14 residues. CDR3 nucleotides: TGTGCCAGTAGAACGGGGAATAGCAATCAGCCCCAGCATTTT. Translation gives CASRTGNSNQPQHF.

In DNA, the CDR3 is TGTGCCAGCAGGCACAGGGGGCCTAACACCGGGGAGCTGTTTTTT. It yields the protein CASRHRGPNTGELFF. The chain is built from TRBV28 and TRBJ2-2; 9 nucleotides align to TRBD1. Germline lookup yields CDR1 MDHEN and CDR2 SYDVKM. The CDR3 has 15 amino acids. The trim removed 6 bases at V and 2 bases at J, leaving 4 bases unmatched.

V usage is TRBV25-1 and J usage is TRBJ1-1; D not resolved. V lost 4 bases and J 4 bases, leaving 10 bases between the germline ends. CDR1 and CDR2 from the germline V gene are MGHDK and SYGVNS. The CDR3 spans 13 residues. CDR3 DNA: TGTGCCAGCAGTGTCGGGGTGGGCACTGAAGCTTTCTTT. This gives the protein CASSVGVGTEAFF.

J is TRBJ2-1 and V is TRBV11-2; 7 bases match TRBD2. The J segment lost 10 bases and the V segment lost 0 bases, leaving 9 bases of the junction unmatched. Looked up from germline, CDR1 is SGHAT and CDR2 is FQNNGV. The CDR3 sequence is 15 residues long. CDR3 region: CASSLDPGGRPEQFF. The CDR3 DNA reads TGTGCCAGCAGCTTAGATCCGGGAGGCCGCCCGGAGCAGTTCTTC.

The V call is TRBV4-3, the J call TRBJ2-1; 7 nucleotides align to TRBD2. This CDR3 spans 16 amino acids. With 3 bases clipped from V and 5 bases from J, the junction kept 10 bases outside the gene matches. Germline CDR1 LGHNA, CDR2 YSLEER. In DNA, the CDR3 is TGCGCCAGCAGCCAGTCTGTCCAGCGGGATAACAATGAGCAGTTCTTC. Protein sequence: CASSQSVQRDNNEQFF.

This clone was recorded a few times. This chain joins TRBV9 and TRBJ2-5; 7 nucleotides match TRBD2. Germline assignment: CDR1 SGDLS and CDR2 YYNGEE. V dropped 0 bases and J dropped 4; count of bases not matched to a gene: 9. This CDR3 region has 16 residues. CDR3 in amino acids: CASSVEGGRGGETQYF. The DNA of the CDR3 is TGTGCCAGCAGCGTAGAAGGCGGGAGAGGCGGAGAGACCCAGTACTTC.

J is TRBJ2-5 and V is TRBV9; D gene uncertain. The length of the CDR3 is 16 residues. The germline V gene has CDR1 SGDLS and CDR2 YYNGEE. The V gene lost 0 bases and the J gene lost 5 bases, with 17 bases spanning the gap. CDR3 sequence reads: CASSVGGGWSRETQYF. The CDR3 nucleotides are TGTGCCAGCAGCGTAGGAGGTGGTTGGAGTCGGGAGACCCAGTACTTC.

V usage is TRBV15 and J usage is TRBJ2-1, with D perhaps matching TRBD1 or TRBD2 (6 bases each). CDR3 length equals 15 residues. V was clipped by 8 bases and J by 6 bases, with 20 bases between them. CDR1 is LNHNV, CDR2 YYDKDF, per germline (reference sequence). The DNA for the CDR3 is TGTGCCACCGAGTCGTCTCCCGGGGGCCGCAATGAGCAGTTCTTC. Its protein product is CATESSPGGRNEQFF.

This clone was found once. The chain couples TRBV6-5 to TRBJ2-1, with D possibly being TRBD2 (5 bases). From germline, CDR1 is MNHEY and CDR2 SVGAGI. CDR3 length: 16 amino acids. The V end lost 0 bases, the J end lost 2 bases, and 11 bases lay between the germline ends. CDR3 bases: TGTGCCAGCAGTTACTCCGTGGGAGTGGCCTACAATGAGCAGTTCTTC. It translates to CASSYSVGVAYNEQFF.

The V and J genes are TRBV7-8 and TRBJ2-7; a possible D gene is TRBD1 (6 bases). The V end lost 1 base, the J end lost 0 bases, and 10 bases lay between the germline ends. Germline V gene lookup returns CDR1 SGHVS and CDR2 FQNEAQ. The CDR3 runs 15 residues. CDR3 in DNA: TGTGCCAGCAGCTTAGGGGACATTTTCTCCTACGAGCAGTACTTC. Amino acid sequence: CASSLGDIFSYEQYF.

The chain recombines TRBV7-9 with TRBJ1-1; D is unresolved. The CDR3 loop spans 13 amino acids. From germline, CDR1 is SEHNR and CDR2 FQNEAQ (reference sequence). The V and J ends lost 4 bases and 11 bases respectively, with 17 bases between them. CDR3 in amino acids: CASSSSGPARAFF. The CDR3 DNA reads TGTGCCAGCAGCTCATCAGGACCAGCAAGGGCTTTCTTT.

This clone was detected a few times. Other DNA variants within this sample encode the same CDR3. The chain couples TRBV9 to TRBJ2-7; D might be TRBD2 (5 bases). Trimming stripped 3 bases from V and 0 bases from J, with 7 bases between. CDR1 SGDLS and CDR2 YYNGEE come from the germline V gene. The CDR3 covers 13 residues. The DNA of the CDR3 is TGTGCCAGCAGCGCGGGGTCCTCCTACGAGCAGTACTTC. It codes for CASSAGSSYEQYF.

This clone came up a few times. This chain links TRBV27 with TRBJ1-1; weak D call: TRBD1 (5 bases). The V end lost 5 bases, the J end lost 1 base, and 17 bases lay between the germline ends. This CDR3 has 16 amino acids. The germline V gene encodes CDR1 MNHEY and CDR2 SMNVEV (reference sequence). CDR3 loop: CASSPLGTRENTEAFF. The CDR3 region has the DNA TGTGCCAGCAGTCCCCTGGGGACCAGGGAGAACACTGAAGCTTTCTTT.